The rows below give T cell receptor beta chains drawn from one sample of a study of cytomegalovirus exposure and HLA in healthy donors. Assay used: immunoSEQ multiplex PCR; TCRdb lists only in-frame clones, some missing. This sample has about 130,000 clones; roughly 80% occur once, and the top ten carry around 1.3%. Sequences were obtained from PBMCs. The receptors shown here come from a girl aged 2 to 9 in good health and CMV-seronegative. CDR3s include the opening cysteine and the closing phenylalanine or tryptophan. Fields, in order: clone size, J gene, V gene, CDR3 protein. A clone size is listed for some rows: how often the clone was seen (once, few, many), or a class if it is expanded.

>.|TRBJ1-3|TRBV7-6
CASSLGAIDGGNTIYF
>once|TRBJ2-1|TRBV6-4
CASRAGDPPNNEQFF
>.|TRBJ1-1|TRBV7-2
CASSFPGQGDTEAFF
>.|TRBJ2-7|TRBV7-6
CASSPRTGDKQYF
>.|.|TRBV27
CAIGTGSYEQYF
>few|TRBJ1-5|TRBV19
CASRGTGKGNQPQHF
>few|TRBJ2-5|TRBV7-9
CASSSSEWQETQYF
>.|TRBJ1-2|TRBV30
CAWSRNAGGDYGYTF
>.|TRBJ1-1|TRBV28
CASSPTVYTEAFF
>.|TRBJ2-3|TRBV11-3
CASSEGTGLTTDTQYF
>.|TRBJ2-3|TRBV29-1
CSVERGSGRTDTQYF
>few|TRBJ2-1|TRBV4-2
CASSPTAGVDNEQFF
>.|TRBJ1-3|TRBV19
CASSPGQGAAGNTIYF
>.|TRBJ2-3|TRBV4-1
CASSQRLAGGATDTQYF
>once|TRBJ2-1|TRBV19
CASRTVYNEQFF
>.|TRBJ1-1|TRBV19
CASSSGRGNLNTEAFF
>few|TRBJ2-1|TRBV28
CASSLTSGSNYNEQFF
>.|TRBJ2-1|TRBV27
CASSLAGGPDKLF
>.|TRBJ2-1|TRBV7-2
CASSLRFYAGGTRVNEQFF
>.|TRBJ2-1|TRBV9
CASSVGTSGVYNEQFF
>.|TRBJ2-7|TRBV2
CASSSSGGRWAYEQYF
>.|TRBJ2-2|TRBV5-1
CASSVDRGQDGELFF
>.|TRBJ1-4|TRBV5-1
CASSSGGSNEKLFF
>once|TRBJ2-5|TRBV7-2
CASSSGLAGSNQETQYF
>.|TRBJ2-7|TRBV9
CASSPMGTGHEQYF
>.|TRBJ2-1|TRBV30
CAWSVLFGSGGGSEQFF
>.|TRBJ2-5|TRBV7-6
CASSTRDRGEVTQYF
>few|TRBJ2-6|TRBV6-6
CASSDIRSGANVLTF
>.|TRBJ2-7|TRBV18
CASSLRQEQALGEQYF
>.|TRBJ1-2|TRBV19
CASSTTGGRIDGYTF
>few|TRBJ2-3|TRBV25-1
CASTEQFSDTQYF
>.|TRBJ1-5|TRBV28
CASSFDQVRALPQPQHF
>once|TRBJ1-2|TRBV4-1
CASSQGAARDYGYTF
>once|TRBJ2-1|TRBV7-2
CASSSTLSSYNEQFF
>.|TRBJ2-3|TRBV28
CASSPPLSLRGDTQYF
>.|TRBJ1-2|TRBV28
CASSSTTDSFYTF
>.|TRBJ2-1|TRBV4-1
CASSRAGGYNEQFF
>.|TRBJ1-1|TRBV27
CASSIQGVRTEAFF
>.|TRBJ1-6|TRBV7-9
CASSSPGGRNSPLHF
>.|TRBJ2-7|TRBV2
CASSPAGNRDEQYF
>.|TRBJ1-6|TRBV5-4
CASSFRRGINGNSPLHF
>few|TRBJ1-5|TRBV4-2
CASSQEYSGEGQPQHF
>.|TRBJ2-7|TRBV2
CASGGHRSYEQYF
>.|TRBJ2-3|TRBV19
CASSRRTGGTDTQYF
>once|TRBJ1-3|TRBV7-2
CASSLSFGSGNTIYF
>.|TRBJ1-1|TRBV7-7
CASSLTMNTEAFF
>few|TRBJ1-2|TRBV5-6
CASSLKGGNYGYTF
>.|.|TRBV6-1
CASSPGQSYEQYF
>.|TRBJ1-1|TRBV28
CASCEEGTEAFF
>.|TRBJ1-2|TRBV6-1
CATILPNYGYTF
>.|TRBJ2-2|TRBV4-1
CASSPNVGQGPSEELFF
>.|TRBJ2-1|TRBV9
CASSAGQGSYNEQFF
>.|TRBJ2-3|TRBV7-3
CASSLQTGEDTQYF